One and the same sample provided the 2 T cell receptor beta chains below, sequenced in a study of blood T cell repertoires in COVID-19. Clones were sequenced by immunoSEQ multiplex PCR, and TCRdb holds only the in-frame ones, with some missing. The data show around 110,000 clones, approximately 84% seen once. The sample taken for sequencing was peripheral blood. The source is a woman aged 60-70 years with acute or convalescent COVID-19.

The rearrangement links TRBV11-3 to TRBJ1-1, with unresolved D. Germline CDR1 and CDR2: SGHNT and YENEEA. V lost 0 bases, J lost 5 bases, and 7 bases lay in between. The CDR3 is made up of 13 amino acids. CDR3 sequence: CASSLDEQTEAFF. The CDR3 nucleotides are TGTGCCAGCAGCTTAGATGAACAGACTGAAGCTTTCTTT.

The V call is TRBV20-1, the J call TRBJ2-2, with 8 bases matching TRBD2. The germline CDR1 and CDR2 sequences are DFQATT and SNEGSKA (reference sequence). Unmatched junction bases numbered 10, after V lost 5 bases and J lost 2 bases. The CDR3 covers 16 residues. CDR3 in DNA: TGCAGTGCTCGTGGGTCAGCGGGGGATAACACCGGGGAGCTGTTTTTT. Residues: CSARGSAGDNTGELFF.